The rows below give T cell receptor beta chains drawn from one sample of a study of blood T cell repertoires in COVID-19. The method was immunoSEQ multiplex PCR; TCRdb's version includes in-frame clones alone and lacks a portion of them. This table holds 250,000 to 350,000 clones, 89% found once. The specimen was peripheral blood. The source is a woman aged 60-70 years with acute or convalescent COVID-19. Both conserved end residues are part of each CDR3. A D gene is named only where the DNA matches it firmly. Size is omitted from some rows. Given values are once, few, many or a class for expanded clones.

CDR3 DNA,CDR3 protein,J gene,D gene,V gene,CDR3 length,clone size
TGTGCCAGCAGCCAAGAATTAGCAGGGTCGTACGAGCAGTACTTC,CASSQELAGSYEQYF,TRBJ2-7,.,TRBV4-2,15,.
TGTGCCAGCAGCTTGGGGCTAGCGGGGGGAGCCCAAGAGACCCAGTACTTC,CASSLGLAGGAQETQYF,TRBJ2-5,TRBD2,TRBV5-6,17,.
TGTGCCAGCAGTAAGCCGGGACAGGGTGGAAACACCATATATTTT,CASSKPGQGGNTIYF,TRBJ1-3,TRBD1,TRBV25-1,15,.
TGCGCCAGCAGCGCAGCAGGTTACGAGCAGTACTTC,CASSAAGYEQYF,TRBJ2-7,.,TRBV4-1,12,.
TGTGCCAGTAGTTTTCCCCCTCCGGGAAGTGCCACTGAAGCTTTCTTT,CASSFPPPGSATEAFF,TRBJ1-1,.,TRBV19,16,.
TGTGCCAGCAGCTACAGGGGAGTCGGGGAGCTGTTTTTT,CASSYRGVGELFF,TRBJ2-2,TRBD1,TRBV12-3/TRBV12-4,13,.
TGTGCCAGCAGCGCAACAGGGGGCAGTGGTGGCTACACCTTC,CASSATGGSGGYTF,TRBJ1-2,TRBD1,TRBV7-3,14,.
TGTGCCAGTACCAAACCCTCCCCAGGGTACCAGCCCCAGCATTTT,CASTKPSPGYQPQHF,TRBJ1-5,.,TRBV19,15,.
TGTGCCAGCAGCTTAGTCAGCGGGGGCCCTAGCACTGAAGCTTTCTTT,CASSLVSGGPSTEAFF,TRBJ1-1,.,TRBV11-2,16,many
TGTGCCAGCAGCTCCCCGGGGCTAGCGGGATACAATGAGCAGTTCTTC,CASSSPGLAGYNEQFF,TRBJ2-1,TRBD2,TRBV7-9,16,.
TGCGCCAGCAGCCCAGAATACTATGGCTACACCTTC,CASSPEYYGYTF,TRBJ1-2,.,TRBV5-1,12,.
TGTGCCAGCAGTCCCCGGTTCCGGGGAAATTCACCCCTCCACTTT,CASSPRFRGNSPLHF,TRBJ1-6,.,TRBV28,15,.
TGTGCCACCAGCAGAGTTAACAGGGAAGATCGAGCTTTCTTT,CATSRVNREDRAFF,TRBJ1-1,.,TRBV15,14,.
TGCAGCGTTGATAGCTGGGAGGACACTGAAGCTTTCTTT,CSVDSWEDTEAFF,TRBJ1-1,.,TRBV29-1,13,.
TGTGCCAGCAGCTCAGAGCGGGAGCGGAACACCGGGGAGCTGTTTTTT,CASSSERERNTGELFF,TRBJ2-2,TRBD2,TRBV3-1/TRBV3-2,16,.
TGTGCTAGTGGTTTGGTACTTGGGGGGACAGGACAGGAGTCTAACTATGGCTACACCTTC,CASGLVLGGTGQESNYGYTF,TRBJ1-2,TRBD1,TRBV12-5,20,.
TGTGCCAGCAGTTACTCGATTTTACAGAAAATTGAAGCTTTCTTT,CASSYSILQKIEAFF,TRBJ1-1,.,TRBV6-2/TRBV6-3,15,.
TGCGCCAGCAGCCAGGAACTAGCATTGGAGACCCAGTACTTC,CASSQELALETQYF,TRBJ2-5,.,TRBV4-3,14,.
TGTGCCAGCAGCCCCCTAGCGGGAGCCGCACGCACAGATACGCAGTATTTT,CASSPLAGAARTDTQYF,TRBJ2-3,TRBD2,TRBV7-9,17,.
TGTGCCAGCAGCTTAAGTGGGACAGGGAGAGAGACCCAGTACTTC,CASSLSGTGRETQYF,TRBJ2-5,TRBD1,TRBV7-3,15,.
TGTGCCAGCTCACCCGGACTGAATAATGAAAAACTGTTTTTT,CASSPGLNNEKLFF,TRBJ1-4,.,TRBV18,14,.
TGTGCCAGCAGCTGGAGGGGAGGCACAGATACGCAGTATTTT,CASSWRGGTDTQYF,TRBJ2-3,.,TRBV11-3,14,.
TGTGCCAGCAGTGTCCTACTAGCGGGAGTTAGCAATGAGCAGTTCTTC,CASSVLLAGVSNEQFF,TRBJ2-1,TRBD2,TRBV27,16,.
TGTGCCAGCACCTCAGAGGACAGAGTGTTGGGGGGCTACACCTTC,CASTSEDRVLGGYTF,TRBJ1-2,.,TRBV5-6,15,.
TGTGCCAGCAGCTTAATTGTGGGTAGCGGCCAAGAGACCCAGTACTTC,CASSLIVGSGQETQYF,TRBJ2-5,.,TRBV7-9,16,.
TGTGCCAGCAGCCCCCGGGCAGGGCGCGCCTATAATTCACCCCTCCACTTT,CASSPRAGRAYNSPLHF,TRBJ1-6,.,TRBV9,17,.
TGCGCCAGCAGCCCCGCGGGGGGAGCCGAGCAGTACTTC,CASSPAGGAEQYF,TRBJ2-7,TRBD2,TRBV5-1,13,.
TGTGCCAGCGGGCTCGGGACTAGCTTTTTCAATGAGCAGTTCTTC,CASGLGTSFFNEQFF,TRBJ2-1,TRBD2,TRBV11-2,15,few
TGCGCCAGCAGGGCACAGGGGGGTACCACTGAAGCTTTCTTT,CASRAQGGTTEAFF,TRBJ1-1,TRBD1,TRBV5-1,14,.
TGCGCCAGCAGCCAAGAGAGAGCGGGAGGGGGAGACAATGAGCAGTTCTTC,CASSQERAGGGDNEQFF,TRBJ2-1,TRBD2,TRBV4-3,17,once
TGTGCCAGCAGCTTATCAGGTGGCTATGGCTACACCTTC,CASSLSGGYGYTF,TRBJ1-2,.,TRBV11-2,13,.
TGTGCCAGCAGCTTGGGTGGCAGGAGGGCAGATACGCAGTATTTT,CASSLGGRRADTQYF,TRBJ2-3,.,TRBV5-6,15,.
TGTGCCAGCAGCTCCAATCCCGGGACTAGCGGGGGGGTTCTAGGCACAGATACGCAGTATTTT,CASSSNPGTSGGVLGTDTQYF,TRBJ2-3,TRBD2,TRBV3-1/TRBV3-2,21,.
TGTGCCAGTACCGCGACAGGGGGCGTAAACATTCAGTACTTC,CASTATGGVNIQYF,TRBJ2-4,TRBD1,TRBV19,14,.
TGTGCCAGCAGCCGGGGGGCTTATGAAAAACTGTTTTTT,CASSRGAYEKLFF,TRBJ1-4,.,TRBV6-5,13,.
TGTGCCAGCAGTCGATCCTGGCTTAATGAAAAACTGTTTTTT,CASSRSWLNEKLFF,TRBJ1-4,.,TRBV2,14,once
TGCAGTGCTATTATAGCATCTCTCACCTTC,CSAIIASLTF,TRBJ1-2,.,TRBV20-1,10,.
TGCGCCAGCAGCCAAGCGACTAGCGCGGGGACCCAGTACTTC,CASSQATSAGTQYF,TRBJ2-5,TRBD2,TRBV4-1,14,.
TGTGCCAGTCAGGGGGACGGCACTGAAGCTTTCTTT,CASQGDGTEAFF,TRBJ1-1,TRBD1,TRBV9,12,.
TGTGCCAGCAGCCAAGTTGTCCCAGGCTCCTCTGGAAACACCATATATTTT,CASSQVVPGSSGNTIYF,TRBJ1-3,.,TRBV3-1/TRBV3-2,17,.
TGTGCCAGCAGCCCGTCCAGGGGGCGCAATGAAAAACTGTTTTTT,CASSPSRGRNEKLFF,TRBJ1-4,TRBD1,TRBV28,15,.
TGTGCCAGCAGTTACCGGGTGGTTTACACTGAAGCTTTCTTT,CASSYRVVYTEAFF,TRBJ1-1,.,TRBV6-2/TRBV6-3,14,.
TGTGCCAGCAGTGTCCGGGACAGGCTAACCAGCTCCTATAATTCACCCCTCCACTTT,CASSVRDRLTSSYNSPLHF,TRBJ1-6,TRBD1,TRBV28,19,.
TGCGCCAGCAGAGCGGGACGATCATACTACAATGAGCAGTTCTTC,CASRAGRSYYNEQFF,TRBJ2-1,TRBD2,TRBV5-1,15,.
TGTGCCAGCAGCCGTACACAGGGCTACGAGCAGTACTTC,CASSRTQGYEQYF,TRBJ2-7,.,TRBV12-3/TRBV12-4,13,.
TGTGCCAGCAGAAGAACTCAGGGAAGGTTTGATCAGCCCCAGCATTTT,CASRRTQGRFDQPQHF,TRBJ1-5,.,TRBV27,16,.
TGCGCCAGCACTAATCTTATCCCCTATGGCTACACCTTC,CASTNLIPYGYTF,TRBJ1-2,.,TRBV10-2,13,.
TGTGCCAGCAGCTACCGGGACAGGGGGAACAATGAGCAGTTCTTC,CASSYRDRGNNEQFF,TRBJ2-1,TRBD1,TRBV11-2,15,few
TGTGCCAGCAGCAGAGCGCCGGACAGATACACCGGGGAGCTGTTTTTT,CASSRAPDRYTGELFF,TRBJ2-2,.,TRBV5-8,16,.
TGTGCCAGCGGTTCCCCTCGGACTAGCGGGAGGTGGTGGCAGTTCTTC,CASGSPRTSGRWWQFF,TRBJ2-1,TRBD2,TRBV6-2/TRBV6-3,16,.
TGTGCCAGCAGCCATAGGGGAACGTATCAGCCCCAGCATTTT,CASSHRGTYQPQHF,TRBJ1-5,.,TRBV3-1/TRBV3-2,14,.
TGTGCCAGCAGTTATTACACAGGGGGCGAGCAGTACTTC,CASSYYTGGEQYF,TRBJ2-7,TRBD1,TRBV6-5,13,.
TGTGCCAGCGGACCACAGGGAAGATCCACAGATACGCAGTATTTT,CASGPQGRSTDTQYF,TRBJ2-3,.,TRBV7-9,15,.
TGTGCCAGCAGCGCGGCCGGGGGCTACAATGAGCAGTTCTTC,CASSAAGGYNEQFF,TRBJ2-1,.,TRBV7-9,14,.
TGTGCCAGCAGTTACCCGGGACAGGAGAATTCACCCCTCCACTTT,CASSYPGQENSPLHF,TRBJ1-6,TRBD1,TRBV6-5,15,.
TGTGCCAGCAGCTTGGGGGGGATTCCGCTCTCTGGAAACACCATATATTTT,CASSLGGIPLSGNTIYF,TRBJ1-3,.,TRBV11-2,17,.
TGTGCCAGTAGTGCGGGACTAGCGGGTGAGCAGTACTTC,CASSAGLAGEQYF,TRBJ2-7,TRBD2,TRBV19,13,many
TGTGCCAGTAGTCCAAGGGGGACAGGGAATGAAAAACTGTTTTTT,CASSPRGTGNEKLFF,TRBJ1-4,TRBD1,TRBV19,15,.